This entry concerns a single TCR beta chain. Its antigen is undetermined. The source of the sample is a study of OX40 agonist ivuxolimab in advanced cancers. Whole-study context: Partial responses were achieved by three patients, one with hepatocellular carcinoma and two with cutaneous melanoma.

The V end was cut by 0 bases, the J end by 7 bases, with 8 bases between. The CDR3 has 13 amino acids. CDR1 and CDR2 (germline): SGHDT, YYEEEE. Only in-frame clones appear in the TCRdb table, and some are missing; sequencing was by immunoSEQ multiplex PCR. The table records approximately 49,000 clones, 65% to 85% of them present only once. Whole-study results and caveats: Some nonresponders also had low normalized T-cell clonal expansion.

This TCR derives from an adult with an advanced solid tumor such as melanoma, head and neck, liver or kidney cancer. Sequenced material: CD4+ or CD8+ T cells sorted from blood, taken in a trial of the OX40 agonist ivuxolimab. The V gene is TRBV5-6, the J gene TRBJ2-1; D gene uncertain. The CDR3 spells CASSLAWGNEQFF. In DNA, the CDR3 is TGTGCCAGCAGCTTGGCCTGGGGAAATGAGCAGTTCTTC.